This TCR beta chain was recorded in a study of T cell responses to AZD1222 COVID-19 vaccine. Findings of the study overall: Females made up more of the donors, who were largely white British, and clonal diversity may have come out too low. Seropositive AZD1222 recipients at baseline numbered only six or seven. Once two AZD1222 doses were given, Spike-specific TCR breadth and depth went up. After the peak T cell response, and only then, were repertoires sampled.

Concerning this clone: The target antigen is unknown.

Trimming stripped 5 bases from V and 12 bases from J, with 14 bases between. The CDR3 covers 11 residues. The germline CDR1 and CDR2 sequences are WNHNN and SYGVQD (reference sequence). The data were produced by immunoSEQ multiplex PCR, yet TCRdb's version contains in-frame clones alone and is incomplete. Seen here are 120,000 or so clones, around nine tenths observed once, and the top ten hold 4% to 5%. The sequence derives from an adult who received the MenACWY meningococcal vaccine as a control. J is TRBJ2-7 and V is TRBV10-1, with a tentative D call TRBD2 (5 bases). The material was peripheral blood, obtained 28 days after the second dose of the MenACWY control vaccine. The CDR3 region has the DNA TGCGCCAGCAGTCCAGGACTCCGTCGGTACTTC. Translated: CASSPGLRRYF.